One and the same sample provided the 4 T cell receptor beta chains below, sequenced in a study of response to subunit inactivated influenza vaccine. TCRdb used MiXCR to reprocess the RT-PCR reads, holding one entry per CDR3 protein. The table lists hundreds of thousands of distinct CDR3 sequences, about 15% of them singletons. Sequenced material: PBMCs from blood, taken about 13 days after vaccination. All receptors derive from a man aged 45-65 years who received an inactivated influenza vaccine.

CDR3 protein: CASSLGGSSSEQYF. The CDR3 DNA reads as TGTGCCAGCAGCTTGGGGGGGTCTAGTAGCGAGCAGTACTTC. The rearrangement joins TRBV7-9 to TRBJ2-7, with 7 bases matching TRBD2. The CDR3 has 14 amino acids. Germline CDR1 SEHNR, CDR2 FQNEAQ (reference sequence). V gave up 3 bases and J gave up 6 bases; unmatched junction bases: 8.

The chain recombines TRBV19 with TRBJ2-4; TRBD2 might be the D (6 bases). The CDR3 covers 15 residues. CDR1 LNHDA and CDR2 SQIVND come from the germline V gene (reference sequence). The V and J ends lost 6 bases and 0 bases respectively, with 12 bases between them. CDR3 sequence reads: CASSEIAVAKNIQYF. CDR3 nucleotides: TGTGCCAGTAGCGAGATAGCGGTAGCCAAAAACATTCAGTACTTC.

The genes are TRBV28 and TRBJ2-3; D unresolved. The CDR3 sequence is 13 residues long. Germline V CDR1 and CDR2: MDHEN, SYDVKM. Trimming cost V 9 bases and J 1 base, with 11 bases left between them. CDR3 loop: CASIRTRTDTQYF. The DNA of the CDR3 is TGTGCCAGTATTAGAACTCGCACAGATACGCAGTATTTT.

This clonotype has a handful of counts. The chain combines TRBV5-1 with TRBJ2-2, with 7 positions matching TRBD1. There are 15 residues in the CDR3. V trimming: 3 bases; J trimming: 6 bases; junction bases outside the gene matches: 8. In germline, CDR1 is SGHRS, CDR2 YFSETQ. The CDR3 protein is CASSSGTARSGELFF. CDR3 in DNA: TGCGCCAGCAGCTCCGGGACAGCACGATCCGGGGAGCTGTTTTTT.